This T cell receptor (beta chain) was obtained from a study of OX40 agonist ivuxolimab in advanced cancers. In the study overall: The dose of intravenous ivuxolimab that patients received every 2 weeks ranged from 0.01 to 10 mg/kg. Under the entry rules, prior anti-PD-1, anti-PD-L1 or anti-CTLA-4 therapy was allowed, and 40% had some.

Germline loops: CDR1 LNHDA, CDR2 SQIVND (reference sequence). Trimming left V 0 bases short and J 0 bases short, with 6 bases between. CDR3 length equals 14 residues. This table comes from immunoSEQ multiplex PCR, and its TCRdb copy is limited to in-frame clones, with some not included. The data show about 10,000 clones, with less than 90% seen just once and roughly 13% held by the top ten. The sample consisted of CD4+ or CD8+ T cells sorted from blood, taken in a trial of the OX40 agonist ivuxolimab. V is TRBV19 and J is TRBJ2-7; tentatively, D is TRBD2 (6 bases). This TCR was recovered from an adult with an advanced solid tumor such as melanoma, head and neck, liver or kidney cancer. The CDR3 region has the DNA TGTGCCAGTAGTATAGAGGAGGGCTCCTACGAGCAGTACTTC. It encodes CASSIEEGSYEQYF.